The entry below gives a single T cell receptor (beta chain) sequence along with its context. This clone was observed a handful of times. There is no known antigen for this receptor. Base-call qualities are not available, and no considerably larger clone is one nucleotide away. Cells from the mixed lymphocyte reactions were cocultured for around six days at 37 degrees C. After responder PBMCs were labelled with CFSE and stimulator PBMCs with Violet Dye, the two populations were combined at a 1:1 ratio. Sorted unstimulated T cells and proliferating T cells recovered from mixed lymphocyte reactions were subjected to TCRbeta CDR3 sequencing. Fresh whole blood from roughly ten HLA-typed healthy donors was used to isolate PBMCs. Proliferating CFSE-low responder T cells were FACS-sorted after the mixed lymphocyte reaction for TCR sequencing. The germline V gene supplies CDR1 SGHVS and CDR2 FQNEAQ. There are 16 amino acids in the CDR3, from cysteine to phenylalanine inclusive. CDR3 DNA is the only sequence kept; it has 48 bases, read in frame from the first base. Ends trimmed: V by 1 base, J by 2 bases; bases unmatched to a gene: 6.

Libraries were prepared through the immunoSEQ multiplex PCR assay. The deep sequencing platform assayed around 94,000 TCR templates per sample. Genomic DNA extracted from sorted T cells was used for TCRbeta CDR3 sequencing. The study's own analysis went as follows. Clonal analysis of TCRbeta CDR3 data was done in the R programming language. Alloreactive CD4+ and CD8+ clones were defined by comparing unstimulated samples with post-reaction CFSE-low samples. Regulatory or non-regulatory origin of alloreactive CD4+ clones was assigned by matching sequences to the sorted unstimulated Treg and non-Treg repertoires. TCRdb obtained this table from immuneACCESS and retained in-frame rearrangements with V and J assigned. These tables miss some clones; where compared with another copy, unresolved V genes account for less than half of the shortfall, and the remainder is unexplained. The D gene and trimming were derived from the DNA, and the V and J assignments and clone size from that table. Here the sample has about 9,900 clones; about 40% occur a single time. The leading ten clones occupy over 8.5% of the sample.

This sample is part of a study of siplizumab effects on memory and regulatory T cells (dated by TCRdb to about 2019). About the investigation overall: Paired mixed lymphocyte reactions were run with siplizumab at 0.85 to 1 ug/mL and without drug, across under ten responder-stimulator pairs. The effect of the anti-CD2 antibody siplizumab on alloreactive T-cell subsets was examined in allogeneic mixed lymphocyte reactions constructed from human PBMCs. Points the paper makes about the study in general: Sequences below about 10^-5 frequency were poorly captured, so only a minor fraction of alloreactive clones could be mapped to unstimulated subsets. The cumulative frequency of alloreactive sequences that could be traced back to unstimulated CD4+ memory T cells was significantly reduced by siplizumab. Among mappable alloreactive CD4+ clones, an average Treg-derived fraction of roughly 71% was observed with siplizumab, compared with 26.9% in control reactions. About 80-96% of proliferating CD4+ or CD8+ clones could not be given a naive or memory phenotype. Whether proliferating Tregs from siplizumab cultures actually had suppressive function was not functionally confirmed. Unstimulated naive T cells appeared to be more diverse than memory T cells, and naive cells seemed to make a substantial contribution to the alloresponse.

The source material was CFSE-low (dividing) CD4+ T cells sorted from an allogeneic mixed lymphocyte reaction. The receptor comes from a human donor in good health; the cells came from an allogeneic mixed lymphocyte reaction. Recombination joined TRBV7-8 with TRBJ2-3; 7 central bases correspond to TRBD2. The base sequence is TGTGCCAGCAGCTTAGGTTCGGGAGGCTTCACAGATACGCAGTATTTT. Translated, this is CASSLGSGGFTDTQYF.